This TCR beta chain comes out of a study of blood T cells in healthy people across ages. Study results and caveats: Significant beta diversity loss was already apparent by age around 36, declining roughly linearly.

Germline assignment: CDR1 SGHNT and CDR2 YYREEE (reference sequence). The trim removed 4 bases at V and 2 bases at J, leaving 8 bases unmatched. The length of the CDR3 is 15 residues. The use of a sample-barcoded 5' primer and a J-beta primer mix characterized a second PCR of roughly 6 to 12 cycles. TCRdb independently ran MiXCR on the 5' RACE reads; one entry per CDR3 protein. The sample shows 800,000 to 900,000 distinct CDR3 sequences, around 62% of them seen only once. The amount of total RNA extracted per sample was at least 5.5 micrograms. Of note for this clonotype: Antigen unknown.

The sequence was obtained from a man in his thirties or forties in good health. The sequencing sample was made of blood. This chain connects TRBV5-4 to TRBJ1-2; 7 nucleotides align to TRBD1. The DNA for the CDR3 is TGTGCCAGCAGCGTCAACAGGGGCATAAACTATGGCTACACCTTC. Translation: CASSVNRGINYGYTF.